These 25 T cell receptor beta chains share one sample of origin, sequenced in a study of metastatic and nonmetastatic thyroid tumors. TCRdb reprocessed the PCR reads using MiXCR. In the table there are roughly 71,000 clones, around 20% of which are singletons. Nobody among the patients had been given any treatment before thyroid surgery. Input material: blood. These receptors were collected from a female donor with papillary thyroid cancer or a benign thyroid nodule (not recorded which). Some clones in this sample may be carry-over from other donors' samples.

This rearrangement joins TRBV7-2 to TRBJ1-6, with 10 positions matching TRBD1. CDR3 length equals 15 residues. Germline values: CDR1 SGHTA, CDR2 FQGNSA. The trim removed 0 bases at V and 10 bases at J, leaving 3 bases unmatched. CDR3 sequence: CASSLAGQGSSPLHF. The CDR3 DNA reads as TGTGCCAGCAGCTTAGCGGGACAGGGGTCCTCACCCCTCCACTTT. The full variable domain, rest sourced from reference TRBV7-2 and TRBJ1-6, is GAGVSQSPSNKVTEKGKDVELRCDPISGHTALYWYRQSLGQGLEFLIYFQGNSAPDKSGLPSDRFSAERTGGSVSTLTIQRTQQEDSAVYLCASSLAGQGSSPLHFGNGTRLTVT.

With regard to this clone: A read error is possible here, since a much larger clone lies one base away. In the same sample, other DNA sequences code for this CDR3. V usage is TRBV5-1 and J usage is TRBJ1-1, with D hard to call. Germline loops: CDR1 SGHRS, CDR2 YFSETQ. The CDR3 totals 15 residues. The chain's CDR3 is CASSLGSSLNTEAFF. DNA for the CDR3: TGCGCCAGCAGCTTGGGTAGCAGTTTGAACACCGAAGCTTTCTTT.

V and J are TRBV6-1 and TRBJ1-6, with 8 bases matching TRBD1. The V and J ends lost 5 bases and 7 bases, in that order; junction bases with no gene match: 7. Germline V gives CDR1 MNHNS, CDR2 SASEGT. The CDR3 runs 15 residues. The CDR3 reads CASSPQGARNSPLHF. DNA of the CDR3: TGTGCCAGCAGTCCCCAGGGGGCGCGGAATTCACCCCTCCACTTT.

This clone was recorded at least ten times. The genes are TRBV6-2 or TRBV6-3 and TRBJ1-1, with D maybe TRBD1 (6 bases). CDR1 is MNHEY and CDR2 is SVGEGT in the germline V gene. The CDR3 is 13 residues long. V was trimmed by 2 bases and J by 4 bases, leaving 8 bases between them. DNA of the CDR3: TGTGCCAGCAGTTACGGCAGGGGCACTGAAGCTTTCTTT. Amino acids: CASSYGRGTEAFF.

This clone showed up many times. The chain links TRBV4-1 to TRBJ2-1; 11 nucleotides match TRBD2. Germline V gene data show CDR1 as MGHRA and CDR2 as YSYEKL. V shed 0 bases, J shed 12 bases, and the junction held 10 bases outside the gene matches. CDR3 size: 16 residues. For the CDR3, the DNA is TGCGCCAGCAGCCAAGAGAAGGCCACTAGCGGGAGAGTGCAGTTCTTC. Translated, it gives CASSQEKATSGRVQFF.

This clone was seen a handful of times. The chain's CDR3 is CASSRLAGNNEQFF. As DNA, the CDR3 is TGTGCCAGTAGCCGACTAGCGGGGAACAATGAGCAGTTCTTC. V and J are TRBV19 and TRBJ2-1; 11 bases fit TRBD2. The germline V gene encodes CDR1 LNHDA and CDR2 SQIVND (reference sequence). The trim removed 6 bases at V and 5 bases at J, leaving 3 bases unmatched. This CDR3 is built from 14 residues.

The chain is built from TRBV2 and TRBJ1-5; D unresolved. Trimming cost V 5 bases and J 7 bases, with 12 bases left between them. Germline assignment: CDR1 SNHLY and CDR2 FYNNEI. The CDR3 extends over 13 amino acids. In DNA, the CDR3 is TGTGCCAGCAGTAGGGATCCGGGCCAGCCCCAGCATTTT. The encoded protein is CASSRDPGQPQHF.

The sample holds many counts of this clone. The chain carries TRBV5-1 and TRBJ1-1; D perhaps matches TRBD1 (5 bases). Between the trimmed V and J ends, which lost 0 bases and 5 bases, there was a span of 14 bases. The CDR3 sequence is 15 residues long. The germline V gene encodes CDR1 SGHRS and CDR2 YFSETQ. For the CDR3, the DNA is TGCGCCAGCAGCTTGGATGGTTTCAGGGTGACTGAAGCTTTCTTT. Its translation: CASSLDGFRVTEAFF.

This clone was detected many times. The chain links TRBV19 to TRBJ2-2; 7 nucleotides line up with TRBD1. Germline lookup yields CDR1 LNHDA and CDR2 SQIVND (reference sequence). The CDR3 has 15 residues. V was pared by 1 base and J by 1 base, with 0 bases of the junction left unmatched. The DNA for the CDR3 is TGTGCCAGTAGTATAGGGACAGGGAACACCGGGGAGCTGTTTTTT. This sequence encodes CASSIGTGNTGELFF. The variable domain in full, with the rest retrieved from reference TRBV19 and TRBJ2-2, is DGGITQSPKYLFRKEGQNVTLSCEQNLNHDAMYWYRQDPGQGLRLIYYSQIVNDFQKGDIAEGYSVSREKKESFPLTVTSAQKNPTAFYLCASSIGTGNTGELFFGEGSRLTVL.

In its sample, this clone was seen a few times. This sequence joins TRBV28 and TRBJ1-3; D uncertain. The V end lost 3 bases, the J end lost 0 bases, and 6 bases lay between the germline ends. The CDR3 is 14 amino acids. Germline V gene data show CDR1 as MDHEN and CDR2 as SYDVKM. CDR3 DNA sequence: TGTGCCAGCAGTTTCTATATCTCTGGAAACACCATATATTTT. This encodes CASSFYISGNTIYF.

The chain recombines TRBV7-9 with TRBJ2-7; 8 positions agree with TRBD1. Germline V gives CDR1 SEHNR, CDR2 FQNEAQ (reference sequence). J lost 5 bases, V lost 1 base, and 7 bases had no gene match. The CDR3 totals 15 residues. The CDR3 coding sequence is TGTGCCAGCAGCTTAGGCACAGGGGGTCCCCACGAGCAGTACTTC. It yields the protein CASSLGTGGPHEQYF. The full variable domain, with the rest looked up from reference TRBV7-9 and TRBJ2-7, is DTGVSQNPRHKITKRGQNVTFRCDPISEHNRLYWYRQTLGQGPEFLTYFQNEAQLEKSRLLSDRFSAERPKGSFSTLEIQRTEQGDSAMYLCASSLGTGGPHEQYFGPGTRLTVT.

At least ten counts were recorded for this clone. The chain links TRBV7-2 to TRBJ1-4; D is possibly TRBD1 (6 bases). The germline V and J ends were trimmed by 1 base and 5 bases, with 11 bases remaining between them. Germline assignment: CDR1 SGHTA and CDR2 FQGNSA. CDR3 size: 15 residues. The DNA of the CDR3 is TGTGCCAGCAGCTTAGGCGGGACACCAAATGAAAAACTGTTTTTT. Translated, it gives CASSLGGTPNEKLFF.

Many counts were recorded for this clone. The rearrangement links TRBV25-1 to TRBJ2-5, with 8 nucleotides matching TRBD1. CDR1 is MGHDK and CDR2 is SYGVNS in the germline V gene. The V and J ends lost 8 bases and 6 bases, in that order; junction bases with no gene match: 11. This CDR3 has 14 residues. The CDR3 spells CASGLPGGRKTQYF. CDR3 sequence (DNA): TGTGCCAGCGGGCTCCCAGGGGGCAGGAAGACCCAGTACTTC.

The rearrangement joins TRBV11-1 to TRBJ1-1; 11 nucleotides line up with TRBD1. This CDR3 is built from 18 residues. V lost 2 bases to trimming and J lost 0 bases; unmatched junction nucleotides: 8. CDR1 and CDR2 (germline): SGHAT, FQDESV (reference sequence). CDR3: CASSLHRTGGYMNTEAFF. CDR3 in DNA: TGTGCCAGCAGCTTACATCGGACAGGGGGCTACATGAACACTGAAGCTTTCTTT.

This clone was detected many times. The J gene is TRBJ2-5, the V gene TRBV11-3; D unclear. Per the germline V gene, CDR1 is SGHNT and CDR2 is YENEEA. The length of the CDR3 is 13 residues. Trimming left V 5 bases short and J 5 bases short, with 12 bases between. CDR3 sequence reads: CASSQGQLETQYF. The CDR3 DNA reads TGTGCCAGCAGCCAAGGGCAACTGGAGACCCAGTACTTC.

This clone was picked up many times. Other DNA variants within this sample encode the same CDR3. The chain uses TRBV5-1 and TRBJ2-5; 10 bases align to TRBD2. V was pared by 3 bases and J by 1 base, with 3 bases of the junction left unmatched. CDR3 length: 15 residues. CDR1 and CDR2 (germline): SGHRS, YFSETQ. CDR3 nucleotide sequence: TGCGCCAGCAGCTGGGGGACTAGCGTCCAAGAGACCCAGTACTTC. The encoded protein is CASSWGTSVQETQYF.

In its sample, this clone was seen many times. The chain joins TRBV6-1 to TRBJ2-2; D gene ambiguous. In germline, CDR1 is MNHNS, CDR2 SASEGT. The CDR3 is 15 residues long. V lost 0 bases and J lost 1, with 6 bases in between. The CDR3 DNA is TGTGCCAGCAGTGAAGCGTCAGGGAACACCGGGGAGCTGTTTTTT. Protein sequence: CASSEASGNTGELFF.

This chain connects TRBV12-3 or TRBV12-4 to TRBJ1-2; TRBD1 is a possible D gene (5 bases). The CDR3 loop spans 12 amino acids. V was trimmed by 5 bases and J by 5 bases, leaving 9 bases between them. The CDR3 region is CASSRQIYGYTF. The CDR3 nucleotides read TGTGCCAGCAGTCGACAGATTTATGGCTACACCTTC.

This clone has a count of ten or more. This chain joins TRBV2 and TRBJ2-3; no firm D call. This CDR3 contains 10 residues. V lost 11 bases, J lost 4 bases, and 7 bases lay in between. Germline V gene lookup returns CDR1 SNHLY and CDR2 FYNNEI. Here the CDR3 DNA reads TGTGCCGGTCGTGCAGATACGCAGTATTTT. The encoded protein is CAGRADTQYF.

Many counts were recorded for this clone. DNA for the CDR3: TGCGCCAGCAGCTATCAGGGTCCCTACGAGCAGTACTTC. This gives the protein CASSYQGPYEQYF. The rearrangement links TRBV5-1 to TRBJ2-7; perhaps TRBD1 as D (5 bases). The CDR3 has 13 amino acids. Germline V gives CDR1 SGHRS, CDR2 YFSETQ. Deletions cut 3 bases from V and 2 bases from J, with 9 bases between.

In its sample, this clone was seen many times. The chain employs TRBV24-1 and TRBJ2-7; 7 positions agree with TRBD1. This CDR3 spans 15 amino acids. V lost 2 bases and J lost 7; bases outside the gene matches: 10. The germline V gene has CDR1 KGHDR and CDR2 SFDVKD. The CDR3 DNA reads TGTGCCACCAGTGATTCCGGAGACAGGGTATATGAGCAGTACTTC. It codes for CATSDSGDRVYEQYF.

In regard to this clone: A junction end diverges from the germline sequence, so it may reflect a read error. The chain couples TRBV5-5 to TRBJ2-7, with D perhaps matching TRBD1 (7 bases). Germline CDR1 is SGHKS and CDR2 is YYEKEE (reference sequence). The CDR3 has 15 residues. CDR3 in DNA: TGTGCCAGCATCTTGTGGGGCCAGGGGGGCTACGAGCAGTACTTC. It is translated as CASILWGQGGYEQYF. Drawing the rest from reference TRBV5-5 and TRBJ2-7, the complete variable domain is DAGVTQSPTHLIKTRGQQVTLRCSPISGHKSVSWYQQVLGQGPQFIFQYYEKEERGRGNFPDRFSARQFPNYSSELNVNALLLGDSALYLCASILWGQGGYEQYFGPGTRLTVT.

This chain joins TRBV27 and TRBJ2-7; weak D call: TRBD1 (6 bases). The germline V gene has CDR1 MNHEY and CDR2 SMNVEV (reference sequence). The CDR3 has 15 amino acids. Trimming stripped 5 bases from V and 2 bases from J, with 16 bases between. Here the CDR3 DNA reads TGTGCCAGCAGTCTCTCAGGGACACGGCCCTACGAGCAGTACTTC. It specifies CASSLSGTRPYEQYF.

This clone occurred many times. This rearrangement joins TRBV20-1 to TRBJ2-1; weak D call: TRBD1 (7 bases). Trimming stripped 2 bases from V and 0 bases from J, with 20 bases between. The CDR3 is 18 amino acids. The V gene's germline CDR1 is DFQATT and CDR2 SNEGSKA (reference sequence). CDR3 nucleotide sequence: TGCAGTGCTAGACAGGGGGAGAGGGACTTCAGCTCCTACAATGAGCAGTTCTTC. Protein sequence: CSARQGERDFSSYNEQFF.

V usage is TRBV7-3 and J usage is TRBJ2-7; D is unresolved. The CDR3 spans 12 residues. V was cut by 11 bases and J by 0 bases, with 11 bases left in between. Looked up from germline, CDR1 is SGHTA and CDR2 is FQGTGA. CDR3 protein: CAARASSYEQYF. The DNA of the CDR3 is TGTGCCGCTCGGGCAAGCTCCTACGAGCAGTACTTC.